This TCR beta chain was identified during a study of TIL therapy for anti-PD-1-resistant metastatic lung cancer. Time point denoted: pre-treatment sample, taken before nivolumab and TIL therapy. Germline assignment: CDR1 LGHNA and CDR2 YNFKEQ. After removal of 1 base from V and 7 bases from J, the junction contained 12 bases not matched to a gene. CDR3 length equals 18 residues. Sequencing used immunoSEQ v3. TCRdb's copy holds only in-frame clones and misses some; the assay was immunoSEQ multiplex PCR. The data hold about 60,000 clones, with under 75% observed a single time. The genes are TRBV4-2 and TRBJ2-1; 11 bases line up with TRBD2. The material sequenced was blood, taken at baseline. The source of this sequence is a person between 30 and 79 years old with non-small cell lung cancer. The CDR3 region has the DNA TGTGCCAGCAGCCAAGGAACTAGCGGGAGTTACAGCGGAAATGAGCAGTTCTTC. This translates into CASSQGTSGSYSGNEQFF.